The 8 T cell receptor beta chains given below trace back to one sample, sequenced in a study of molecular identifiers for immune sequencing clone quantification. TCRdb reanalysed the PCR reads using MiXCR and keeps one entry per CDR3 protein. The table records some 70,000 distinct CDR3 sequences, over 15% of them present only once. Sequenced material: naive CD8+ T cells from blood, with Jurkat cell RNA spiked in. Described subset: FACS-sorted CD8+CD4-CCR7+CD45RA+ naive T cells. The receptor set was obtained from a human donor in good health. Some libraries in this study had Jurkat cell RNA spiked in.

This clonotype was found many times. This sequence joins TRBV7-9 and TRBJ2-5; no clear D. The CDR3 spans 13 residues. V was clipped by 1 base and J by 5 bases, with 8 bases between them. The germline V gene has CDR1 SEHNR and CDR2 FQNEAQ (reference sequence). The CDR3 DNA reads TGTGCCAGCAGCTTAGACCTTCTTGAGACCCAGTACTTC. Protein: CASSLDLLETQYF.

This clonotype was counted at least ten times. The V and J genes are TRBV27 and TRBJ2-2, with unresolved D. V was shortened by 6 bases and J by 4 bases, with 12 bases between the two germline ends. This CDR3 spans 14 amino acids. The germline V gene has CDR1 MNHEY and CDR2 SMNVEV (reference sequence). CDR3 bases: TGTGCCAGCAGCCTACTATACCCCACCGGGGAGCTGTTTTTT. Translating gives CASSLLYPTGELFF.

This clonotype was seen repeatedly, ten times or more. The chain has TRBV7-6 and TRBJ2-3; D is unclear. Trimming stripped 0 bases from V and 6 bases from J, with 7 bases between. The CDR3 spans 13 residues. CDR1 and CDR2 (germline): SGHVS, FNYEAQ. The CDR3: CASSLAILDTQYF. CDR3 sequence (DNA): TGTGCCAGCAGCTTAGCCATTTTGGATACGCAGTATTTT.

The chain recombines TRBV4-1 with TRBJ1-1; D is unclear. CDR1 is MGHRA, CDR2 YSYEKL, per germline. The V gene lost 0 bases and the J gene lost 0 bases, with 8 bases spanning the gap. The length of the CDR3 is 15 residues. CDR3 amino acids: CASSQERTVNTEAFF. CDR3 nucleotide sequence: TGCGCCAGCAGCCAAGAGCGAACGGTGAACACTGAAGCTTTCTTT.

This clonotype was counted many times. The J gene is TRBJ2-1, the V gene TRBV5-1; D unclear. The V end lost 6 bases, the J end lost 6 bases, and 13 bases lay between the germline ends. This CDR3 has 13 amino acids. Germline loops: CDR1 SGHRS, CDR2 YFSETQ. The DNA of the CDR3 is TGCGCCAGCATCGGAACCTGGAGCAATGAGCAGTTCTTC. It translates to CASIGTWSNEQFF. The full variable domain, in which reference TRBV5-1 and TRBJ2-1 provide the parts outside the CDR3, is KAGVTQTPRYLIKTRGQQVTLSCSPISGHRSVSWYQQTPGQGLQFLFEYFSETQRNKGNFPGRFSGRQFSNSRSEMNVSTLELGDSALYLCASIGTWSNEQFFGPGTRLTVL.

The CDR3 loop is CASSETSGSRNEQFF. In nucleotides, the CDR3 is TGTGCCAGCAGCGAGACTAGCGGGAGTAGGAATGAGCAGTTCTTC. The gene calls are TRBV9 and TRBJ2-1, with TRBD2 matching 12 bases. The junction had 5 bases not matched to a gene; V was cut back by 3 bases and J by 7 bases. CDR3 length: 15 amino acids. CDR1 and CDR2 (germline): SGDLS, YYNGEE.

This clonotype has at least ten counts. This chain connects TRBV7-8 to TRBJ2-1; 11 bases agree with TRBD2. The CDR3 consists of 16 residues. Germline V gene sequence: CDR1 SGHVS, CDR2 FQNEAQ. V trimming: 5 bases; J trimming: 1 base; junction bases outside the gene matches: 4. CDR3 sequence (DNA): TGTGCCAGCAGCCCACGACTAGCGGGGTCCTACAATGAGCAGTTCTTC. This encodes CASSPRLAGSYNEQFF. Full variable domain (missing parts from reference TRBV7-8 and TRBJ2-1): GAGVSQSPRYKVAKRGQDVALRCDPISGHVSLFWYQQALGQGPEFLTYFQNEAQLDKSGLPSDRFFAERPEGSVSTLKIQRTQQEDSAVYLCASSPRLAGSYNEQFFGPGTRLTVL.

This clonotype was seen many times. The gene calls are TRBV7-2 and TRBJ1-1; TRBD1 matches at 10 bases. This CDR3 spans 15 amino acids. Germline CDR1 SGHTA, CDR2 FQGNSA. The J segment lost 0 bases and the V segment lost 5 bases, leaving 3 bases of the junction unmatched. The CDR3 sequence: CASSRDRGVNTEAFF. CDR3 nucleotides: TGTGCCAGCAGCCGGGACAGGGGAGTGAACACTGAAGCTTTCTTT.